Below, 31 T cell receptor beta chains from the same sample are listed, as sequenced in a study of blood T cells in healthy people across ages. Together with a sample-barcoded 5' primer, a J-beta primer mix was included in a second PCR lasting about 6 to 11 cycles. TCRdb independently ran MiXCR on the 5' RACE reads; one entry per CDR3 protein. The table records about 800,000 distinct CDR3 sequences, 25% of them present only once. In addition, the sample was reused for a study of T cells of mothers and their children.

The sample comprised blood. These TCRs come from a boy between 10 and 17 years old in good health.

The sample holds a few counts of this clonotype. The chain employs TRBV6-1 and TRBJ2-3; possible D gene TRBD2, 6 bases. Germline CDR1 and CDR2: MNHNS and SASEGT. The CDR3 runs 15 residues. Trimming removed 6 bases from V and 0 bases from J, with 13 bases in between. CDR3 loop: CASRKSTRSTDTQYF. Here the CDR3 DNA reads TGTGCCAGCAGGAAATCGACTAGAAGCACAGATACGCAGTATTTT.

This clonotype was seen only once. The genes are TRBV25-1 and TRBJ2-1; either TRBD1 or TRBD2 may fit D (5 bases each). The V gene's germline CDR1 is MGHDK and CDR2 SYGVNS. This CDR3 has 14 residues. V lost 5 bases and J 7 bases, leaving 15 bases between the germline ends. The CDR3 here is CASSSPGAFNEQFF. The DNA of the CDR3 is TGTGCCAGCAGTTCTCCCGGGGCCTTTAATGAGCAGTTCTTC.

This clonotype has more than one count but fewer than ten. The chain uses TRBV2 and TRBJ2-3; D gene unclear. The V end was cut by 2 bases, the J end by 3 bases, with 12 bases between. Germline CDR1 reads SNHLY; CDR2 reads FYNNEI. The CDR3 covers 15 residues. The CDR3 bases are TGTGCCAGCAGTGAATGGTCAGAAAGGACAGATACGCAGTATTTT. Encoded protein: CASSEWSERTDTQYF.

The sample holds a few counts of this clonotype. The chain couples TRBV29-1 to TRBJ1-2, with no clear D. The CDR3 sequence is 14 residues long. The germline V gene encodes CDR1 SQVTM and CDR2 ANQGSEA. Trimming removed 0 bases from V and 4 bases from J, with 12 bases in between. CDR3 nucleotides: TGCAGCGTTGAAGATTCGCGGCGTGGCTATGGCTACACCTTC. Encoded protein: CSVEDSRRGYGYTF.

V gene TRBV6-4 combines with J gene TRBJ2-1; 11 bases are a match to TRBD2. The V segment lost 11 bases and the J segment 6 bases; nucleotides outside the gene matches: 9. The CDR3 is 14 residues long. Germline V gene data show CDR1 as MRHNA and CDR2 as SNTAGT. CDR3 DNA sequence: TGTGCCGGCCGTAGCGGGAGGGGAGCCAATGAGCAGTTCTTC. Its protein product is CAGRSGRGANEQFF.

The chain is built from TRBV5-1 and TRBJ2-3, with D perhaps TRBD1 (6 bases). Between the trimmed V and J ends, which lost 0 bases and 4 bases, there was a span of 12 bases. The CDR3 is 15 amino acids. Germline V gives CDR1 SGHRS, CDR2 YFSETQ. As DNA, the CDR3 is TGCGCCAGCAGCTTGGACGTCAGGGGTCCAGATACGCAGTATTTT. Protein product: CASSLDVRGPDTQYF. The complete variable domain, with remaining parts taken from reference TRBV5-1 and TRBJ2-3, reads KAGVTQTPRYLIKTRGQQVTLSCSPISGHRSVSWYQQTPGQGLQFLFEYFSETQRNKGNFPGRFSGRQFSNSRSEMNVSTLELGDSALYLCASSLDVRGPDTQYFGPGTRLTVL.

In regard to this clonotype: At one of its ends the junction is not consistent with the germline gene, which may arise from a read error. V is TRBV25-1 and J is TRBJ1-2; D not certain. The CDR3 consists of 12 residues. Germline CDR1 MGHDK, CDR2 SYGVNS. CDR3 sequence reads: CTSRKDNYGYTF. The CDR3, as DNA: TGTACCAGCAGGAAAGACAACTATGGCTACACCTTC.

The V gene is TRBV3-1, the J gene TRBJ2-7; 8 nucleotides align to TRBD2. V was pared by 1 base and J by 1 base, with 3 bases of the junction left unmatched. The CDR3 covers 15 residues. The V gene's germline CDR1 is LGHDT and CDR2 YNNKEL (reference sequence). In DNA form, the CDR3 reads TGTGCCAGCAGCCAAGTGTTAGCGGGGTCCTACGAGCAGTACTTC. This sequence encodes CASSQVLAGSYEQYF.

This clonotype was picked up one time. This sequence joins TRBV5-1 and TRBJ2-1; no definite D call. This CDR3 is built from 15 residues. The V end was cut by 1 base, the J end by 3 bases, with 11 bases between. CDR1 is SGHRS and CDR2 is YFSETQ in the germline V gene. For the CDR3, the DNA is TGCGCCAGCAGCTTGTTCAGTTTCGGCTACAATGAGCAGTTCTTC. Encoded protein: CASSLFSFGYNEQFF.

This clonotype was found a few times. The gene calls are TRBV10-3 and TRBJ1-5, with D maybe TRBD1 (6 bases). Per germline, CDR1 ENHRY and CDR2 SYGVKD. V lost 2 bases and J lost 5, with 10 bases in between. This CDR3 is built from 14 residues. CDR3 sequence: CAISEGTTDQPQHF. CDR3 nucleotide sequence: TGTGCCATCAGTGAGGGGACAACCGATCAGCCCCAGCATTTT.

This clonotype was observed at least ten times. This chain links TRBV4-1 with TRBJ2-1; TRBD2 matches at 7 bases. V lost 4 bases to trimming and J lost 6 bases; unmatched junction nucleotides: 15. This CDR3 has 17 residues. Per the germline V gene, CDR1 is MGHRA and CDR2 is YSYEKL. The CDR3 reads CASSPSRASGSLNEQFF. The CDR3 DNA is TGCGCCAGCAGCCCCTCCCGGGCTAGCGGTTCCCTCAATGAGCAGTTCTTC.

The CDR3 region is CASRPYPGSLSLGGYTF. The CDR3 nucleotides read TGTGCCAGCAGACCATATCCAGGATCTCTGAGTTTGGGGGGCTACACCTTC. The chain uses TRBV12-3 or TRBV12-4 and TRBJ1-2; D unclear. The V end was cut by 6 bases, the J end by 8 bases, with 28 bases between. The CDR3 has 17 amino acids.

The chain is built from TRBV5-5 and TRBJ1-2; D is unclear. V was pared by 1 base and J by 2 bases, with 24 bases between. The CDR3 consists of 19 residues. Germline V gene sequence: CDR1 SGHKS, CDR2 YYEKEE (reference sequence). The CDR3: CASSLRPPLPLVRNYGYTF. CDR3 coding DNA: TGTGCCAGCAGCTTGCGTCCACCTCTTCCTTTGGTTCGCAACTATGGCTACACCTTC.

J is TRBJ2-6 and V is TRBV29-1; 9 nucleotides match TRBD1. The CDR3 has 16 amino acids. Trimming took 3 bases from V and 1 from J; bases not matched to a gene: 4. Germline lookup yields CDR1 SQVTM and CDR2 ANQGSEA. CDR3 amino acids: CSVETGGSSGANVLTF. CDR3 nucleotides: TGCAGCGTTGAGACAGGGGGTTCGTCTGGGGCCAACGTCCTGACTTTC.

The rearrangement uses TRBV4-2 and TRBJ1-4, with 7 bases that match TRBD1. Unmatched junction bases numbered 9, after V lost 0 bases and J lost 8 bases. CDR3 length: 16 residues. Germline loops: CDR1 LGHNA, CDR2 YNFKEQ. CDR3 protein: CASSQDGSGGIEKLFF. The CDR3 DNA is TGTGCCAGCAGCCAAGACGGGTCAGGGGGGATCGAAAAACTGTTTTTT.

The chain couples TRBV5-6 to TRBJ1-6; D gene uncertain. The CDR3 has 16 amino acids. V was pared by 3 bases and J by 0 bases, with 10 bases between. CDR1 and CDR2 (germline): SGHDT, YYEEEE. CDR3 nucleotide sequence: TGTGCCAGCAGCTCAGACACGAGCTCCTATAATTCACCCCTCCACTTT. Translation gives CASSSDTSSYNSPLHF.

In its sample, this clonotype was seen a few times. The V gene is TRBV6-5, the J gene TRBJ1-1; 9 nucleotides match TRBD1. CDR3 length: 14 amino acids. Per the germline V gene, CDR1 is MNHEY and CDR2 is SVGAGI. Trimming cost V 8 bases and J 2 bases; bases outside gene matches: 6. CDR3 loop: CASYRTGVNTEAFF. CDR3 in DNA: TGTGCCAGCTACCGGACAGGGGTAAACACTGAAGCTTTCTTT.

The chain is built from TRBV4-1 and TRBJ2-3, with TRBD1 as a possible D gene (6 bases). The CDR3 totals 16 residues. Trimming shortened V by 5 bases and J by 2 bases, and 17 bases separated the two germline ends. Germline CDR1 MGHRA, CDR2 YSYEKL. The CDR3 loop reads CASSSRQASFTDTQYF. The CDR3 nucleotides read TGCGCCAGCAGCTCTCGACAGGCGTCTTTCACAGATACGCAGTATTTT.

V is TRBV28 and J is TRBJ2-5; the D gene is possibly TRBD2 (5 bases). Germline loops: CDR1 MDHEN, CDR2 SYDVKM. The germline V and J ends were trimmed by 8 bases and 4 bases, with 26 bases remaining between them. The CDR3 is made up of 17 amino acids. CDR3 DNA sequence: TGTGCCAGCTGCGCCCCAGGAATAGCGATAAGTATAGAGACCCAGTACTTC. Its translation: CASCAPGIAISIETQYF. The entire variable domain, with the rest obtained from reference TRBV28 and TRBJ2-5, is as follows: DVKVTQSSRYLVKRTGEKVFLECVQDMDHENMFWYRQDPGLGLRLIYFSYDVKMKEKGDIPEGYSVSREKKERFSLILESASTNQTSMYLCASCAPGIAISIETQYFGPGTRLLVL.

This clonotype was seen a handful of times. A junction boundary mismatches the germline segment, possibly from a read error. The J gene is TRBJ2-1, the V gene TRBV4-3; D gene ambiguous. Germline V lookup: CDR1 LGHNA, CDR2 YSLEER. The CDR3 consists of 15 residues. The CDR3 here is CASNQYSDSYNEQFF. CDR3 coding DNA: TGCGCCAGCAACCAATACAGCGACTCCTACAATGAGCAGTTCTTC.

The chain joins TRBV6-5 to TRBJ1-3, with D perhaps matching TRBD1 (5 bases). Trimming took 2 bases from V and 0 from J, leaving 8 bases between them. The germline CDR1 and CDR2 sequences are MNHEY and SVGAGI. This CDR3 has 15 residues. CDR3 loop: CASSYDSNSGNTIYF. CDR3 sequence (DNA): TGTGCCAGCAGTTACGACAGCAACTCTGGAAACACCATATATTTT.

This rearrangement joins TRBV5-1 to TRBJ2-5, with D possibly TRBD1 on 5 matching bases. V dropped 2 bases and J dropped 5 bases, with 13 bases sitting between them. This CDR3 has 14 residues. CDR1 is SGHRS, CDR2 YFSETQ, per germline. This chain's CDR3 is CASSLGAGPETQYF. The CDR3 DNA reads as TGCGCCAGCAGCTTAGGTGCAGGGCCGGAGACCCAGTACTTC. The entire variable domain, with the rest obtained from reference TRBV5-1 and TRBJ2-5, is as follows: KAGVTQTPRYLIKTRGQQVTLSCSPISGHRSVSWYQQTPGQGLQFLFEYFSETQRNKGNFPGRFSGRQFSNSRSEMNVSTLELGDSALYLCASSLGAGPETQYFGPGTRLLVL.

The chain couples TRBV5-1 to TRBJ1-2; D unresolved. The germline gives CDR1 SGHRS, CDR2 YFSETQ. Trimming removed 1 base from V and 3 bases from J, with 7 bases in between. The CDR3 extends over 13 amino acids. CDR3 nucleotide sequence: TGCGCCAGCAGCTTGACAGTGGACTATGGCTACACCTTC. Protein sequence: CASSLTVDYGYTF. Using reference TRBV5-1 and TRBJ1-2 for the parts outside the CDR3, the full variable domain is KAGVTQTPRYLIKTRGQQVTLSCSPISGHRSVSWYQQTPGQGLQFLFEYFSETQRNKGNFPGRFSGRQFSNSRSEMNVSTLELGDSALYLCASSLTVDYGYTFGSGTRLTVV.

The chain joins TRBV5-1 to TRBJ1-3; D unclear. This CDR3 is 16 amino acids long. Germline V CDR1 and CDR2: SGHRS, YFSETQ. V lost 2 bases, J lost 0 bases, and 12 bases lay in between. CDR3 sequence reads: CASSFDQTSSGNTIYF. CDR3 DNA sequence: TGCGCCAGCAGCTTCGACCAAACGAGCTCTGGAAACACCATATATTTT.

For the CDR3, the DNA is TGTGCCAGCAGCTTACCAGGGGGCGCGGCTGAAGCTTTCTTT. Translated: CASSLPGGAAEAFF. The V call is TRBV7-9, the J call TRBJ1-1; 8 positions agree with TRBD1. This CDR3 is built from 14 residues. J was trimmed by 6 bases and V by 2 bases; bases with no gene match: 5. The V gene's germline CDR1 is SEHNR and CDR2 FQNEAQ (reference sequence).

This rearrangement joins TRBV15 to TRBJ2-1; tentatively, D is TRBD2 (5 bases). Germline V lookup: CDR1 LNHNV, CDR2 YYDKDF (reference sequence). CDR3 length equals 16 residues. V lost 0 bases to trimming and J lost 0 bases, with 9 bases between them. Here the CDR3 DNA reads TGTGCCACCAGCAGAGATACCGGGAACTCCTACAATGAGCAGTTCTTC. This codes for CATSRDTGNSYNEQFF.

The DNA for the CDR3 is TGTGCCAGCAGTTTTAGTCAGAGGAATGAAGCTTTCTTT. Its protein is CASSFSQRNEAFF. V usage is TRBV28 and J usage is TRBJ1-1, with D unresolved. The germline gives CDR1 MDHEN, CDR2 SYDVKM. The CDR3 has 13 amino acids. The V and J ends lost 3 bases and 7 bases respectively, with 12 bases between them. Using reference TRBV28 and TRBJ1-1 for the parts outside the CDR3, the full variable domain is DVKVTQSSRYLVKRTGEKVFLECVQDMDHENMFWYRQDPGLGLRLIYFSYDVKMKEKGDIPEGYSVSREKKERFSLILESASTNQTSMYLCASSFSQRNEAFFGQGTRLTVV.

The chain combines TRBV6-2 or TRBV6-3 with TRBJ2-7; maybe TRBD2 (6 bases). V shed 6 bases and J shed 2 bases, with 14 bases lying between them. From germline, CDR1 is MNHEY and CDR2 SVGEGT. There are 14 residues in the CDR3. The CDR3 reads CASRSGGSAYEQYF. The CDR3 DNA sequence: TGTGCCAGCAGAAGCGGAGGGTCGGCCTACGAGCAGTACTTC.

Only a few counts were recorded for this clonotype. This sequence joins TRBV29-1 and TRBJ1-1, with D possibly matching TRBD1 (5 bases). Between the trimmed V and J ends, which lost 4 bases and 3 bases, there was a span of 15 bases. CDR3 size: 14 residues. Germline values: CDR1 SQVTM, CDR2 ANQGSEA. The CDR3 sequence is CSVVRVTGDTEAFF. The CDR3 DNA follows: TGCAGCGTTGTCAGGGTAACCGGGGACACTGAAGCTTTCTTT.

A few counts support this clonotype. J is TRBJ1-6 and V is TRBV3-1; D is uncertain. CDR3 length: 15 amino acids. Trimming took 2 bases from V and 6 from J, leaving 11 bases between them. CDR1 LGHDT and CDR2 YNNKEL come from the germline V gene (reference sequence). DNA for the CDR3: TGTGCCAGCAGCCAATGGTTTGGTCCTAATTCACCCCTCCACTTT. It specifies CASSQWFGPNSPLHF.

A few counts support this clonotype. This chain connects TRBV7-8 to TRBJ2-7; D is ambiguous. The CDR3 covers 10 residues. The germline gives CDR1 SGHVS, CDR2 FQNEAQ. Trimming left V 7 bases short and J 6 bases short, with 7 bases between. The CDR3 here is CASTPPEQYF. The CDR3 DNA reads TGTGCCAGCACCCCGCCCGAGCAGTACTTC.